The sequence of this TCR beta chain was determined in a study of cytomegalovirus exposure and HLA in healthy donors. The data were produced by immunoSEQ multiplex PCR, yet TCRdb's version contains in-frame clones alone and is incomplete. Among 130,000 to 150,000 clones listed, 85% to 90% were seen once. The CDR3 length is 14 residues. The V end was cut by 4 bases, the J end by 8 bases, with 17 bases between. Germline values: CDR1 LNHNV, CDR2 YYDKDF (reference sequence). Notes on the study in general: There were a few CMV-associated chains whose specificity for CMV antigens was confirmed in vitro.

Notes on this clone: Its cognate antigen is unknown.

The chain is built from TRBV15 and TRBJ1-1; D gene ambiguous. Sequencing was carried out using PBMCs. This TCR was sampled from a woman in her thirties in good health and CMV-seropositive. The CDR3 DNA is TGTGCCACCAGCAACCCGACACTTTTAGGCGAAGCTTTCTTT. It encodes CATSNPTLLGEAFF.